The subject of this entry is one T cell receptor (beta chain). No antigen is known for it. This entry is derived from a study of identifying expanded T cells in peripheral blood. Study-wide findings and caveats: Variance in clone template counts between two-week samples significantly increased with total template count across all healthy donors. Differentially abundant clones: around 1.2 between replicates, 15 to 17 at about 13 days, 18 to 20 at four.

The trim removed 1 base at V and 8 bases at J, leaving 19 bases unmatched. Per germline, CDR1 LNHDA and CDR2 SQIVND (reference sequence). The CDR3 contains 20 residues. TCRdb keeps only in-frame clones here, not all; method: immunoSEQ multiplex PCR. The sample lists 83,000 or so clones; 88% were seen once. This chain links TRBV19 with TRBJ2-1; 11 bases agree with TRBD2. The origin of this receptor is a person between 18 and 69 years old in good health. What was sequenced was blood. The CDR3 DNA reads TGTGCCAGTAGTATAGGAGGGCTAGCGGGAGGATTGTTCTTAGGTGATGAGCAGTTCTTC. Protein product: CASSIGGLAGGLFLGDEQFF.